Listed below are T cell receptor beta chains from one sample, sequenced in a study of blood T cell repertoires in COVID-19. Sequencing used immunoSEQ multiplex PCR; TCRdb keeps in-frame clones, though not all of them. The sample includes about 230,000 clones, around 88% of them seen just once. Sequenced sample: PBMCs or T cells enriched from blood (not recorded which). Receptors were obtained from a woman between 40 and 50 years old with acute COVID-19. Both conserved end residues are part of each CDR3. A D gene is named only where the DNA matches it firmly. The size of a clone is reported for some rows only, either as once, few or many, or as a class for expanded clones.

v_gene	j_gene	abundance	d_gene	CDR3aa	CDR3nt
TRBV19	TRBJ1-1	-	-	CASSTVRNTEAFF	TGTGCCAGTAGTACCGTCAGGAACACTGAAGCTTTCTTT
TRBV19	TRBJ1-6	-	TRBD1	CASTMGQGAYSPLHF	TGTGCCAGTACCATGGGGCAGGGGGCGTATTCACCCCTCCACTTT
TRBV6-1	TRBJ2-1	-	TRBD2	CASSGTSGFTSGYNEQFF	TGTGCCAGCAGTGGTACTAGCGGGTTTACCTCGGGTTACAATGAGCAGTTCTTC
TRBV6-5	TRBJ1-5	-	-	CASSLTQALNQPQHF	TGTGCCAGCAGTCTGACCCAGGCTCTAAATCAGCCCCAGCATTTT
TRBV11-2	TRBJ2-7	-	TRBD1	CASSLDRFRTGSYEQYF	TGTGCCAGCAGCTTAGATCGGTTTAGGACAGGCTCCTACGAGCAGTACTTC
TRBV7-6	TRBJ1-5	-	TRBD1	CASSLEQGGNQPQHF	TGTGCCAGCAGCTTAGAACAGGGGGGCAATCAGCCCCAGCATTTT
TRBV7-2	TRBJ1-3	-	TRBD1	CASSLTAPGGTSGNTIYF	TGTGCCAGCAGCTTGACGGCACCAGGGGGGACCTCTGGAAACACCATATATTTT
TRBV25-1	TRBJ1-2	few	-	CASKAAGDYYGYTF	TGTGCCAGCAAAGCGGCAGGGGATTACTATGGCTACACCTTC
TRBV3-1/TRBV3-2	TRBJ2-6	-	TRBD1	CASSQETGGGGANVLTF	TGTGCCAGCAGCCAAGAGACAGGGGGAGGTGGGGCCAACGTCCTGACTTTC
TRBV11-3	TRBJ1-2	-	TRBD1	CASSWDREEGYTF	TGTGCCAGCAGCTGGGACAGGGAGGAGGGCTACACCTTC
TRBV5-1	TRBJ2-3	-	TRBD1	CASSLSRGRTDTQYF	TGCGCCAGCAGCTTATCCAGGGGGCGCACAGATACGCAGTATTTT
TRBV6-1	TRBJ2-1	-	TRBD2	CASSSSGGANEQFF	TGTGCCAGCAGTTCTAGCGGGGGTGCGAATGAGCAGTTCTTC
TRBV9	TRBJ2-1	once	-	CASSVSGGTYNEQFF	TGTGCCAGCAGCGTAAGTGGCGGGACCTACAATGAGCAGTTCTTC
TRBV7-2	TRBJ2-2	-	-	CASSLFTGTDTGELFF	TGTGCCAGCAGCTTATTTACGGGAACCGACACCGGGGAGCTGTTTTTT
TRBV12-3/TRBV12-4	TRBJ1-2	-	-	CACLGGGGSGYTF	TGTGCCTGCCTCGGAGGGGGAGGGTCTGGCTACACCTTC
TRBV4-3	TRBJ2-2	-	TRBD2	CASSQGLAAANTGELFF	TGCGCCAGCAGCCAGGGACTAGCGGCGGCGAACACCGGGGAGCTGTTTTTT
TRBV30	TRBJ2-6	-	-	CAWPGDKSGANVLTF	TGTGCCTGGCCAGGGGACAAATCTGGGGCCAACGTCCTGACTTTC
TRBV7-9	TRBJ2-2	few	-	CASSPYTGELFF	TGTGCCAGCAGCCCTTACACCGGGGAGCTGTTTTTT
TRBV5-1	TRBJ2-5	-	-	CASSLGGGGRETQYF	TGCGCCAGCAGCTTGGGAGGAGGGGGCCGGGAGACCCAGTACTTC
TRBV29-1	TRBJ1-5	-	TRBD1	CSVSVGQGANQPQHF	TGCAGCGTTTCGGTAGGACAGGGGGCGAATCAGCCCCAGCATTTT
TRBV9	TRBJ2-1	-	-	CASSGTILNEQFF	TGTGCCAGCAGCGGCACCATACTAAATGAGCAGTTCTTC
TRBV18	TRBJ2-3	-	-	CASSPVGPGTDTQYF	TGTGCCAGCTCACCAGTGGGGCCAGGCACAGATACGCAGTATTTT
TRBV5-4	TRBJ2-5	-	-	CASSPGQQETQYF	TGTGCCAGCAGCCCCGGACAGCAAGAGACCCAGTACTTC
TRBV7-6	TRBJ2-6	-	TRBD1	CASSPGGPGANVLTF	TGTGCCAGCAGCCCAGGGGGCCCCGGGGCCAACGTCCTGACTTTC
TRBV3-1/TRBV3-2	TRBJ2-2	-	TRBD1	CASSLPGQDTGELFF	TGTGCCAGCAGCCTCCCGGGACAGGACACCGGGGAGCTGTTTTTT
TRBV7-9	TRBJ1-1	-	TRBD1	CASSFTGGNTEAFF	TGTGCCAGCAGCTTCACAGGGGGGAACACTGAAGCTTTCTTT
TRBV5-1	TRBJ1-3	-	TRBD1	CASSLAGGGSGNTIYF	TGCGCCAGCAGCCTGGCAGGGGGAGGCTCTGGAAACACCATATATTTT
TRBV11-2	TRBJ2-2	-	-	CASSLAGTGELFF	TGTGCCAGCAGCTTAGCAGGGACCGGGGAGCTGTTTTTT
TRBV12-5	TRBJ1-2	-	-	CASGSTERQNYGYTF	TGTGCTAGTGGTTCGACAGAAAGACAGAACTATGGCTACACCTTC
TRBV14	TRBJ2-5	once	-	CASPPRGETQYF	TGTGCCAGTCCCCCCCGGGGGGAGACCCAGTACTTC
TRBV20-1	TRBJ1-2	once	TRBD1	CSATQGRGYTF	TGCAGTGCTACACAGGGGAGAGGCTACACCTTC
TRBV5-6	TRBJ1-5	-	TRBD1	CASSFGTGGSSNQPQHF	TGTGCCAGCAGCTTCGGCACAGGGGGCTCGAGCAATCAGCCCCAGCATTTT
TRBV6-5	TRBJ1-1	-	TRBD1	CASSYSGGGLAEAFF	TGTGCCAGCAGTTACTCTGGAGGGGGCTTAGCTGAAGCTTTCTTT
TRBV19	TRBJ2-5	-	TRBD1	CASSGRRDRSQETQYF	TGTGCCAGTAGTGGACGACGGGACAGATCCCAAGAGACCCAGTACTTC
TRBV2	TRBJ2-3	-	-	CASSERPLGDTQYF	TGTGCCAGCAGTGAACGTCCCCTCGGAGATACGCAGTATTTT
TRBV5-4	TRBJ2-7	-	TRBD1	CASSKDRGSDEQYF	TGTGCCAGCAGCAAGGACAGGGGCAGCGACGAGCAGTACTTC
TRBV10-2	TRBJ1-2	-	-	CASSESTVKNYGYTF	TGCGCCAGCAGTGAGTCAACAGTGAAAAACTATGGCTACACCTTC
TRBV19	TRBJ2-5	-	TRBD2	CASSLGLAGARETQYF	TGTGCCAGTAGTCTAGGACTAGCAGGGGCACGGGAGACCCAGTACTTC
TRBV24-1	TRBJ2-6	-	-	CATSDFSRAGANVLTF	TGTGCCACCAGTGATTTTTCGAGGGCTGGGGCCAACGTCCTGACTTTC
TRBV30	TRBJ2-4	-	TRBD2	CAWSRGDGNIQYF	TGTGCCTGGAGTCGGGGGGACGGAAACATTCAGTACTTC
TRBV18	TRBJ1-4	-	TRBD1	CASSDYGQGPNEKLFF	TGTGCCAGCTCAGACTATGGACAGGGACCAAATGAAAAACTGTTTTTT
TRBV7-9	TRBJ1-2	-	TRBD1	CASSGQGYGYTF	TGTGCCAGCAGCGGACAGGGGTATGGCTACACCTTC
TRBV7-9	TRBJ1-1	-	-	CASSFGHQNTEAFF	TGTGCCAGCAGCTTTGGCCACCAGAACACTGAAGCTTTCTTT
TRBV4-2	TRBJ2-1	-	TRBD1	CASSYGTGGPNEQFF	TGTGCCAGCAGCTACGGGACAGGGGGTCCCAATGAGCAGTTCTTC
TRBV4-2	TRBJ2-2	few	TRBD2	CASSRQRGGANTGELFF	TGTGCCAGCAGCCGCCAGCGGGGGGGCGCGAACACCGGGGAGCTGTTTTTT
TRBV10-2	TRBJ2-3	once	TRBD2	CASRRLADNTDTQYF	TGCGCCAGCAGGCGACTAGCGGATAACACAGATACGCAGTATTTT
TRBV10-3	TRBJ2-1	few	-	CAIRGSYNEQFF	TGTGCCATCCGGGGTTCCTACAATGAGCAGTTCTTC
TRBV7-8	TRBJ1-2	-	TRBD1	CASSFGQGYGYTF	TGTGCCAGCAGCTTTGGACAGGGCTATGGCTACACCTTC
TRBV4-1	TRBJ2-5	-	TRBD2	CASSPVRLAPGGGQYF	TGCGCCAGCAGCCCAGTACGACTAGCCCCCGGGGGTGGCCAGTACTTC
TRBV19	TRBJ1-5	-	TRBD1	CASSIGGQGRGQPQHF	TGTGCCAGTAGTATAGGTGGACAGGGGCGCGGTCAGCCCCAGCATTTT